Listed below are T cell receptor beta chains from one sample, sequenced in a study of blood T cell repertoires in COVID-19. Sequencing used immunoSEQ multiplex PCR; TCRdb keeps in-frame clones, though not all of them. The sample has about 260,000 clones, about nine tenths seen once. Material: peripheral blood. All receptors come from a man aged 35 to 55 with active or convalescent COVID-19. CDR3s include the opening cysteine and the closing phenylalanine or tryptophan. The D gene is left open where the match is weak. A row's size may be missing; if present it is once, few, many or a size class.

V	J	size	D	DNA	CDR3
TRBV5-1	TRBJ2-7	-	TRBD2	TGCGCCAGCAGCTTTGGGACTAGCATATACGAGCAGTACTTC	CASSFGTSIYEQYF
TRBV7-9	TRBJ1-1	-	-	TGTGCCAGCAGCTTAGTTTGGCAGGGCATGAACACTGAAGCTTTCTTT	CASSLVWQGMNTEAFF
TRBV5-1	TRBJ2-3	-	-	TGCGCCAGCAGCTCTGCCTTTTGGGCCGGGGTCGACGATACGCAGTATTTT	CASSSAFWAGVDDTQYF
TRBV29-1	TRBJ2-7	once	-	TGCAGCGTTGAAGATCCCAGGGCCAGCTCCTACGAGCAGTACTTC	CSVEDPRASSYEQYF
TRBV30	TRBJ2-1	-	TRBD2	TGTGCCTGGAGTGTGGCAACTAGCGGGAATAATGAGCAGTTCTTC	CAWSVATSGNNEQFF
TRBV6-5	TRBJ1-2	-	-	TGTGCCAGCAGTTACACTGGGGGCCTCTATGGCTACACCTTC	CASSYTGGLYGYTF
TRBV3-1/TRBV3-2	TRBJ2-5	-	TRBD2	TGTGCCAGCAGCCGTCGGACTAGCGGGAGCCAAGAGACCCAGTACTTC	CASSRRTSGSQETQYF
TRBV9	TRBJ2-3	-	TRBD2	TGTGCCAGCAGCCTAGCGGGGGGTGGCACAGATACGCAGTATTTT	CASSLAGGGTDTQYF
TRBV5-6	TRBJ1-3	-	-	TGTGCCAGCAGCTTGTGGTCCCCCTTACATAACTACTCTGGAAACACCATATATTTT	CASSLWSPLHNYSGNTIYF
TRBV4-1	TRBJ2-6	-	-	TGCGCCAGCAGCCCCCGGGACTTCCCTGGGGCCAACGTCCTGACTTTC	CASSPRDFPGANVLTF